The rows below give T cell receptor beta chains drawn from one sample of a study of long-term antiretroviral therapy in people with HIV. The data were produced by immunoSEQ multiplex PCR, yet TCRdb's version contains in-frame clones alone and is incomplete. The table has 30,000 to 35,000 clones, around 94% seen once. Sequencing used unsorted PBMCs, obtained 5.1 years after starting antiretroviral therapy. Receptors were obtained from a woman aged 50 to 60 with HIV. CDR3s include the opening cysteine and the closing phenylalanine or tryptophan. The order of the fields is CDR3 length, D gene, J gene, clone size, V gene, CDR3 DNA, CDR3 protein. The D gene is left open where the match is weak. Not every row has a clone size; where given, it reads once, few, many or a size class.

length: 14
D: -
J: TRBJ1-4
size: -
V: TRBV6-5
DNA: TGTGCCAGCAGTTCAGGGTTAGGATCTGAAAAACTGTTTTTT
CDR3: CASSSGLGSEKLFF

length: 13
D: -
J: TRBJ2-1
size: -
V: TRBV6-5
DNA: TGTGCCAGCACGAGGGGGGCCCGGGATGAGCAGTTCTTC
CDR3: CASTRGARDEQFF

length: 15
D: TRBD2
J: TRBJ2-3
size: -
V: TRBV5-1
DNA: TGCGCCAGCAGCTATACTAGCGGGGGTTCAGATACGCAGTATTTT
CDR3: CASSYTSGGSDTQYF

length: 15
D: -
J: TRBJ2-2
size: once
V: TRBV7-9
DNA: TGTGCCAGCAGCTTATACGGGGGCTACACCGGGGAGCTGTTTTTT
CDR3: CASSLYGGYTGELFF

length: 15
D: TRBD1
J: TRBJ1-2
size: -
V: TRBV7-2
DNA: TGTGCCAGCAGCTTAGGTCCCGGGACAGTCTATGGCTACACCTTC
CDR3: CASSLGPGTVYGYTF

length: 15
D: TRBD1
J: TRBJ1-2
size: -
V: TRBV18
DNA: TGTGCCAGCTCACCACCGGGACAGGGGAACTATGGCTACACCTTC
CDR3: CASSPPGQGNYGYTF

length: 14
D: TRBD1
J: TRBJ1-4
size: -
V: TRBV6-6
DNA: TGTGCCAGCAGGTCGGGACAGGGGAATGAAAAACTGTTTTTT
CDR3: CASRSGQGNEKLFF

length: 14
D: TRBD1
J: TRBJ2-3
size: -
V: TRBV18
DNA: TGTGCCAGCTCACCAGGACAGGGAACAGATACGCAGTATTTT
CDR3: CASSPGQGTDTQYF

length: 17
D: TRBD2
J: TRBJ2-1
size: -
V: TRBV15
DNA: TGTGCCACCCGGACCGGACTAGCGGGGGGGGCCAACAATGAGCAGTTCTTC
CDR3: CATRTGLAGGANNEQFF

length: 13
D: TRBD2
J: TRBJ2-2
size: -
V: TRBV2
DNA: TGTGCCAGCAGTCGTTCTAGCGGGGTTGGGCTGTTTTTT
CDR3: CASSRSSGVGLFF

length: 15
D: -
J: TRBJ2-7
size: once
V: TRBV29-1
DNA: TGCAGCGTTGCCCCATATGACAGGCCCCCCTACGAGCAGTACTTC
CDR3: CSVAPYDRPPYEQYF

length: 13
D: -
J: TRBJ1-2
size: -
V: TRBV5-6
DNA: TGTGCCAGCAGCTTGGAACGAAACTATGGCTACACCTTC
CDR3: CASSLERNYGYTF

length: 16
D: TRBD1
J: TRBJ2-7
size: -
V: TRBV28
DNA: TGTGCCAGCAGTCAAACGGGACAGAAAAGCTCCTACGAGCAGTACTTC
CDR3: CASSQTGQKSSYEQYF

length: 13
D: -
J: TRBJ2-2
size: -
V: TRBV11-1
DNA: TGTGCCAGCAGCTTAGTGGTCACCGGGGAGCTGTTTTTT
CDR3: CASSLVVTGELFF

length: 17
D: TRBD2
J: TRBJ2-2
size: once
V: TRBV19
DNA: TGTGCCAGTAGTATAGCTCTGGGCGGGGGATACACCGGGGAGCTGTTTTTT
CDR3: CASSIALGGGYTGELFF

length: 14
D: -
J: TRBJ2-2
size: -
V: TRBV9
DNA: TGTGCCAGCAGCTCTCAGGGAAACACCGGGGAGCTGTTTTTT
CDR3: CASSSQGNTGELFF

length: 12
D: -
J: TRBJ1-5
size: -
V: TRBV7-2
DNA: TGTGCCAGCAGCTCAGGAGGGCAGCCCCAGCATTTT
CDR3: CASSSGGQPQHF

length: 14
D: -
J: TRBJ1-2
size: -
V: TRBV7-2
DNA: TGTGCCAGCAGCTTACTGGGAGGGGACTATGGCTACACCTTC
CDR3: CASSLLGGDYGYTF

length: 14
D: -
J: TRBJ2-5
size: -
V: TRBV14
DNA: TGTGCCAGCAGCCAAGGGGCCCGTTCGGAGACCCAGTACTTC
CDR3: CASSQGARSETQYF

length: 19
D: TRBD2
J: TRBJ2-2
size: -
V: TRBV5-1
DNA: TGCGCCAGCAGCTCCCGGCCCTTTGCGGGGGGGCGCGACACCGGGGAGCTGTTTTTT
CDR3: CASSSRPFAGGRDTGELFF

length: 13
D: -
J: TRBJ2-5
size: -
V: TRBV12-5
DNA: TGTGCTAGTGGTTTCGGGACCCAAGAGACCCAGTACTTC
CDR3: CASGFGTQETQYF

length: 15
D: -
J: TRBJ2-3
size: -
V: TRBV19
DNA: TGTGCCAGTAGTCCGCGCAGTAAGAGCACAGATACGCAGTATTTT
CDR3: CASSPRSKSTDTQYF

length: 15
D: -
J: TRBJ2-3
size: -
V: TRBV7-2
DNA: TGTGCCAGCAGCTTAGCGGGGGGCTGGAGCGATACGCAGTATTTT
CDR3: CASSLAGGWSDTQYF

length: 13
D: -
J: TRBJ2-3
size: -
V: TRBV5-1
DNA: TGCGCCAGCAGCTCGGGGAGAACAGATACGCAGTATTTT
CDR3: CASSSGRTDTQYF

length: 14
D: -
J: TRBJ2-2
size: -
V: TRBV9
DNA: TGTGCCAGCAGACCTAGCGTCAACACCGGGGAGCTGTTTTTT
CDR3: CASRPSVNTGELFF

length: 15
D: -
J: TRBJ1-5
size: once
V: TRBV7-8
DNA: TGTGCCAGCAGCTTCGGGGGCGCGAGCAATCAGCCCCAGCATTTT
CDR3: CASSFGGASNQPQHF

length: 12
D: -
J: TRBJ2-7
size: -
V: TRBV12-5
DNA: TGTGCTAGTGGTTTGAACACAAACGAGCAGTACTTC
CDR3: CASGLNTNEQYF

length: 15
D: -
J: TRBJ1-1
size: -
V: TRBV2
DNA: TGTGCCAGCATCAAAGAGGTGGCCAGGAACACTGAAGCTTTCTTT
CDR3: CASIKEVARNTEAFF

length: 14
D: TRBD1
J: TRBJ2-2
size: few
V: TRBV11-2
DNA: TGTGCCAGCAGCTTAGTCACAGGGGCCGGGGAGCTGTTTTTT
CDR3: CASSLVTGAGELFF

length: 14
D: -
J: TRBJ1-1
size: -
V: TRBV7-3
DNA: TGTGCCAGCAGCTTAGGGGGGTTGAACACTGAAGCTTTCTTT
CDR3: CASSLGGLNTEAFF

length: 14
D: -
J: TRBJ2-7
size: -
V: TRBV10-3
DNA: TGTGCCATCAGTGAGACGCGGGGAAGCTACGAGCAGTACTTC
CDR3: CAISETRGSYEQYF

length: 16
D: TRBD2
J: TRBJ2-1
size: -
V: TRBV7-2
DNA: TGTGCCAGCAGCTTCCGACTAGCGGGGGGGAAGGATGAGCAGTTCTTC
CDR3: CASSFRLAGGKDEQFF

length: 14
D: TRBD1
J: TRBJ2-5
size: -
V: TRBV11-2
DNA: TGTGCCAGCAGCTTAGGGGGACAGCAAGAGACCCAGTACTTC
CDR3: CASSLGGQQETQYF

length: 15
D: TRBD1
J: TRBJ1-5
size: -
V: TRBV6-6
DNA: TGTGCCAGCAGTTACTCCGGACAGGGGAGTCAGCCCCAGCATTTT
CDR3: CASSYSGQGSQPQHF

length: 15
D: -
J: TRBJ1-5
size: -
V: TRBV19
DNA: TGTGCCAGTAGTATAACGGGGGATCTCAATCAGCCCCAGCATTTT
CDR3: CASSITGDLNQPQHF

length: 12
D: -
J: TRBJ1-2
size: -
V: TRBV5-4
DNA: TGTGCCAGCAGCCTTTGGACCGCGCCGAGCACCTTC
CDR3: CASSLWTAPSTF

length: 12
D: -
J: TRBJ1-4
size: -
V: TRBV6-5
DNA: TGTGCCAGCAAAGGACTTAATGAAAAACTGTTTTTT
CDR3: CASKGLNEKLFF

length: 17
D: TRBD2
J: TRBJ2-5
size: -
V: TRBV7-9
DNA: TGTGCCAGCAGCTTACAACTAGCGGGGGCGCTAAAAGAGACCCAGTACTTC
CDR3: CASSLQLAGALKETQYF

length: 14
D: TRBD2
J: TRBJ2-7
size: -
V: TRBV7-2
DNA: TGTGCCAGCAGCCCCGGACTAGTCCCTTACGAGCAGTACTTC
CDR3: CASSPGLVPYEQYF

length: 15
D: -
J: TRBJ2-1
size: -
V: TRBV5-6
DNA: TGTGCCAGCAGCTTGTTCGGGAGCTCCTACAATGAGCAGTTCTTC
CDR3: CASSLFGSSYNEQFF

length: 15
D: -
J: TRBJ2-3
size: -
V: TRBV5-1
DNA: TGCGCCAGCAGCTTGGTAGGGGATAGCACAGATACGCAGTATTTT
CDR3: CASSLVGDSTDTQYF

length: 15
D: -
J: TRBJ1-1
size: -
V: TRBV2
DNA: TGTGCCAGCAGTGAACAAGGGGCCATGAACACTGAAGCTTTCTTT
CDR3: CASSEQGAMNTEAFF

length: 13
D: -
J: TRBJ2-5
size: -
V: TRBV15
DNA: TGTGCCACCAGCAGGGGGTACCAAGAGACCCAGTACTTC
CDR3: CATSRGYQETQYF

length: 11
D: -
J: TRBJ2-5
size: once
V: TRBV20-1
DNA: TGCAGTGCTACCATACAAGAGACCCAGTACTTC
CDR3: CSATIQETQYF

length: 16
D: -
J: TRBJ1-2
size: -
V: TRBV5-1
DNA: TGCGCCAGCAGCCTGACCGGCCTTGCCGAAAACTATGGCTACACCTTC
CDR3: CASSLTGLAENYGYTF